This T cell receptor beta chain was documented in a study of blood T cell repertoires in COVID-19. Here immunoSEQ multiplex PCR was the method, and the copy in TCRdb shows in-frame clones only, minus some. Among some 74,000 clones listed, 60% to 80% were seen once. The germline V gene has CDR1 SGHVS and CDR2 FQNEAQ. With 5 bases clipped from V and 6 bases from J, the junction kept 11 bases outside the gene matches. The CDR3 runs to 15 residues. What was sequenced was peripheral blood. The chain uses TRBV7-8 and TRBJ2-7, with 9 bases aligning to TRBD2. The TCR was taken from a human donor in a cohort sampled during active COVID-19. In DNA form, the CDR3 reads TGTGCCAGCAGCAGACAGGGACTAGCCTCTCTCGAGCAGTACTTC. This translates into CASSRQGLASLEQYF.